This is a list of T cell receptor beta chains from one sample in a study of blood T cell repertoires in COVID-19. The method was immunoSEQ multiplex PCR; TCRdb's version includes in-frame clones alone and lacks a portion of them. The sample shows 150,000 or so clones, about 79% of them seen only once. The sequencing input was peripheral blood. The receptors originated from a woman over 75 with active or convalescent COVID-19. The CDR3 runs from the conserved cysteine through the conserved F or W. A D gene is named only where the DNA matches it firmly. The size field is filled for only some rows; it gives once, few, many or a size class.

>TRBJ2-5|-|TRBV7-9|TRBD1
CASSYGQGAYTQETQYF
TGTGCCAGCAGCTATGGACAGGGGGCGTACACTCAAGAGACCCAGTACTTC
>TRBJ2-2|few|TRBV7-2|TRBD1
CASSLGLVQGATGELFF
TGTGCCAGCAGCTTAGGATTGGTACAGGGGGCAACCGGGGAGCTGTTTTTT
>TRBJ2-3|-|TRBV7-3|TRBD2
CASSALSGGALTDTQYF
TGTGCCAGCAGCGCCCTTAGCGGGGGGGCCCTGACAGATACGCAGTATTTT
>TRBJ2-3|-|TRBV27|TRBD1
CASSLRQGGPDTQYF
TGTGCCAGCAGTCTAAGACAGGGGGGTCCCGATACGCAGTATTTT
>TRBJ1-1|few|TRBV19|-
CASTPLSPRSTEAFF
TGTGCCAGTACCCCTCTAAGCCCGAGGAGCACTGAAGCTTTCTTT
>TRBJ2-3|-|TRBV30|-
CAWRTVTDTQYF
TGTGCCTGGAGGACAGTCACAGATACGCAGTATTTT
>TRBJ1-4|few|TRBV5-6|-
CASSLRDTATNEKLFF
TGTGCCAGCAGCCTTCGGGACACTGCAACTAATGAAAAACTGTTTTTT
>TRBJ2-7|-|TRBV7-8|-
CASSLATGSSYEQYF
TGTGCCAGCAGCTTAGCAACAGGGAGCTCCTACGAGCAGTACTTC
>TRBJ2-7|-|TRBV4-2|TRBD2
CASSQATGRGTSGFYEQYF
TGTGCCAGCAGCCAAGCCACAGGGAGAGGGACTAGCGGTTTCTACGAGCAGTACTTC
>TRBJ1-6|-|TRBV3-1/TRBV3-2|-
CASSGGSPLHF
TGTGCCAGCAGCGGAGGCTCACCCCTCCACTTT